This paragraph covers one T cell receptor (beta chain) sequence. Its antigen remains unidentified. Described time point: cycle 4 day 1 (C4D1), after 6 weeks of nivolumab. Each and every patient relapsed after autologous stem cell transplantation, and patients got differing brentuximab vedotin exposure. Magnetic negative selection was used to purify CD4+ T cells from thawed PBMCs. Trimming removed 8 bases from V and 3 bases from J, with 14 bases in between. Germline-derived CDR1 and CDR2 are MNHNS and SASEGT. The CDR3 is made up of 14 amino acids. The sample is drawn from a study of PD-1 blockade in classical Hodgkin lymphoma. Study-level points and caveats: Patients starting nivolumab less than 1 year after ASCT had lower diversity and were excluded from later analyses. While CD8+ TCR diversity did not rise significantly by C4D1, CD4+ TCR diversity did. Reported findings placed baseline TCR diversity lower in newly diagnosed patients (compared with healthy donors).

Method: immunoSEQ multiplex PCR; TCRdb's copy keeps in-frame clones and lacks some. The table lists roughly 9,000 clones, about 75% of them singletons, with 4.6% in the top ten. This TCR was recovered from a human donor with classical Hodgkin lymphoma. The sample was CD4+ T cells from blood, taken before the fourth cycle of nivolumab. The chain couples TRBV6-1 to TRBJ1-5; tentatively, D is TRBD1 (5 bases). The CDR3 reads CASAFWGYNQPQHF. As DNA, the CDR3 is TGTGCCAGCGCCTTTTGGGGGTACAATCAGCCCCAGCATTTT.